This T cell receptor beta chain appears in the sequencing data of a study of CD8 T cells in Susac syndrome. Study as a whole: Patients with Susac syndrome were, at the time of blood collection, therapy-naive, maintained on corticosteroids, or maintained on intravenous immunoglobulin alone. Study conclusions and caveats: There was no clonal expansion in the CD4+ T cell repertoires of Susac syndrome.

RNA was extracted with the RNeasy kit, and a quantity of roughly 0.5 to 1 ug was reverse transcribed using random hexamers. TCRdb passed the immunoSEQ multiplex PCR reads through MiXCR, listing each CDR3 protein once. This table has more than 200,000 distinct CDR3 sequences, less than 95% appearing once. In the case of this clonotype: Its antigen is currently unknown.

Germline CDR1 and CDR2: MNHEY and SVGAGI. V gave up 2 bases and J gave up 0 bases, with 8 bases separating them. This CDR3 is 14 amino acids long. TCR beta sequences were obtained from blood CD8+ and CD4+ T cells. The TEMRA cells underwent FACS enrichment, while the CD8+ and CD4+ T cells underwent negative isolation. The origin of this receptor is a human donor with Susac syndrome. Sequencing was performed on CD4+ T cells from PBMCs. This chain uses TRBV6-5 with TRBJ2-7; no clear D gene. CDR3: CASSYTENSYEQYF. The CDR3 DNA reads TGTGCCAGCAGTTACACAGAGAACTCCTACGAGCAGTACTTC.